The present entry profiles one T cell receptor (beta chain) with its context. The data derive from a study of T cell responses to AZD1222 COVID-19 vaccine. Pooling of second doses given at about 4 or about 12 weeks was done. Using immunoSEQ multiplex PCR, the repertoire was profiled, and TCRdb retains in-frame clones only, with some absent. The sample carries some 96,000 clones, around nine tenths recorded once. Germline V lookup: CDR1 GTSNPN, CDR2 SVGIG (reference sequence). The CDR3 sequence is 12 residues long. J lost 7 bases, V lost 1 base, and 3 bases had no gene match. The rearrangement uses TRBV30 and TRBJ1-2, with TRBD1 identical over 7 bases. Sequenced material: peripheral blood, taken 28 days after the second AZD1222 dose. The source of this sequence is an adult who received the AZD1222 COVID-19 vaccine. The CDR3 region has the DNA TGTGCCTGGAGTGGACAGGGATTTGGCTACACCTTC. This sequence encodes CAWSGQGFGYTF.